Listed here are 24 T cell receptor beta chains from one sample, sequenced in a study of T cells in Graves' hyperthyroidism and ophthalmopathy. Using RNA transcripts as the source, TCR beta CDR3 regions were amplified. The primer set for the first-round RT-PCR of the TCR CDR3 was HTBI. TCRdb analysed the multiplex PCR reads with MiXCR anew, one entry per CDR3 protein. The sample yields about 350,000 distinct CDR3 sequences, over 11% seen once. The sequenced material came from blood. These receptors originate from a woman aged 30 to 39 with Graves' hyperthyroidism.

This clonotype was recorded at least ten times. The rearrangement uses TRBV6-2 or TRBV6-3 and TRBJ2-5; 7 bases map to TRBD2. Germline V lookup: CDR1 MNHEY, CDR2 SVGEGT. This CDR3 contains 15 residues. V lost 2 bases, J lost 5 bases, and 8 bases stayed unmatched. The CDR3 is CASSYDSGNLETQYF. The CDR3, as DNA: TGTGCCAGCAGTTACGACAGCGGGAACCTTGAGACCCAGTACTTC.

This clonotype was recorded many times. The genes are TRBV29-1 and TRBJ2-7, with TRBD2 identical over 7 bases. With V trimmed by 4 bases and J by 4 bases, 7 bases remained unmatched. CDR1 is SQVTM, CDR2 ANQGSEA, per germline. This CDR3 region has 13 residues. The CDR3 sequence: CSVVIAGQYEQYF. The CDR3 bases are TGCAGCGTTGTAATAGCGGGCCAATACGAGCAGTACTTC.

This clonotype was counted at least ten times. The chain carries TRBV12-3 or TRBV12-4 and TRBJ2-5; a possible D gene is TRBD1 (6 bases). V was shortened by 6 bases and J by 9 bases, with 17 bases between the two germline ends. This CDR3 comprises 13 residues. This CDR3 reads CASSGTPSMAQYF. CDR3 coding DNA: TGTGCCAGCAGCGGGACACCCTCCATGGCCCAGTACTTC.

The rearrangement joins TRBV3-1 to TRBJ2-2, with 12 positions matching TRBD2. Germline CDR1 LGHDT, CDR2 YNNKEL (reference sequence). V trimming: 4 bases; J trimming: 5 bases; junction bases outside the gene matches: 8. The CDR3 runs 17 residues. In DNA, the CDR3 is TGTGCCAGCAGCCGGCGACTAGCGGGAGTGGTGACCGGGGAGCTGTTTTTT. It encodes CASSRRLAGVVTGELFF.

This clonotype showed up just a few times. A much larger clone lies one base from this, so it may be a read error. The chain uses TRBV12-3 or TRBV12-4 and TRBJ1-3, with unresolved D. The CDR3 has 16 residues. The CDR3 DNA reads TGTGCCAGCAGTCAGCCGTGGGAGACCGCTGGAAACACCATATGTTTT. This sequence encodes CASSQPWETAGNTICF.

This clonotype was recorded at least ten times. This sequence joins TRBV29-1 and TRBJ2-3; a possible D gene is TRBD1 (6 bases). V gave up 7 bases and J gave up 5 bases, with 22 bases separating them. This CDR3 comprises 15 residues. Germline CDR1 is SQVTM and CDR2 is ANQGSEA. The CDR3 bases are TGCAGCGATTCCCAAGGACGACAGGCCCAAGATACGCAGTATTTT. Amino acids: CSDSQGRQAQDTQYF.

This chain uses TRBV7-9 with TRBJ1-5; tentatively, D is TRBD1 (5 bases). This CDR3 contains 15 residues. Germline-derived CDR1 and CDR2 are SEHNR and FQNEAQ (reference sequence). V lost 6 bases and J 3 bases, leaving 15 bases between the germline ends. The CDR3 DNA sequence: TGTGCCAGCAGTCTTACTGGGGCAGTCAATCAGCCCCAGCATTTT. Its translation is CASSLTGAVNQPQHF.

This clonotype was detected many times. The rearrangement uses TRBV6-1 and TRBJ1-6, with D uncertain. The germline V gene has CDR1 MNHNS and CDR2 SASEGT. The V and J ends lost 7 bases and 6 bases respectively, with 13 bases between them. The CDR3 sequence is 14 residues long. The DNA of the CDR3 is TGTGCCAGCACCAGGACGTCGGCTAATTCACCCCTCCACTTT. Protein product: CASTRTSANSPLHF.

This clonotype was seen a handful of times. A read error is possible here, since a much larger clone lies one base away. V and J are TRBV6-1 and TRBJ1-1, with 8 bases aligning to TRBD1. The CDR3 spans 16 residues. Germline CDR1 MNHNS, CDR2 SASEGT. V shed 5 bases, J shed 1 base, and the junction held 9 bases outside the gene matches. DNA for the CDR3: TGTGCCAGCAGTCGACGACAGGGGCCGGCGAACACTGAAGCTTTCTTT. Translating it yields CASSRRQGPANTEAFF.

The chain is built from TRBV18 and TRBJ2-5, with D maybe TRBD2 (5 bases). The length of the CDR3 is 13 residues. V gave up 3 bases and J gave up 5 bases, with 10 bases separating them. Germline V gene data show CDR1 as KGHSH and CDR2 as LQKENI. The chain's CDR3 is CASSPGVSETQYF. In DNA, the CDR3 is TGTGCCAGCTCACCGGGAGTCAGTGAGACCCAGTACTTC.

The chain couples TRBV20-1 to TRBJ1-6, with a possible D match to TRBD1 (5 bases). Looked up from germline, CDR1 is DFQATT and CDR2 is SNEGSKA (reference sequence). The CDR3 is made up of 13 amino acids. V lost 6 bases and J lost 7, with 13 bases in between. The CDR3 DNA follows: TGCAGTGCGCGAACAGGTCTGAATTCACCCCTCCACTTT. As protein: CSARTGLNSPLHF.

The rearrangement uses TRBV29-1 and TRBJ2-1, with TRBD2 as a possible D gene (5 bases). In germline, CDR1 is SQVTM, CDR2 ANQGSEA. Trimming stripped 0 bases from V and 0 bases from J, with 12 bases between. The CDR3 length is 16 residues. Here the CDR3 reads CSVEEGGPSSYNEQFF. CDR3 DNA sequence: TGCAGCGTTGAAGAAGGAGGACCCAGCTCCTACAATGAGCAGTTCTTC.

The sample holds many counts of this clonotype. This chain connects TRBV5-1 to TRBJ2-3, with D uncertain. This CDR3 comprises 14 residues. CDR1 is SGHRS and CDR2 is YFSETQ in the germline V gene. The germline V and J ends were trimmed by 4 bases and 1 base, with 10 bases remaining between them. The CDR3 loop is CASSPVGRTDTQYF. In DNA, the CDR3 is TGCGCCAGCAGCCCTGTTGGACGCACAGATACGCAGTATTTT.

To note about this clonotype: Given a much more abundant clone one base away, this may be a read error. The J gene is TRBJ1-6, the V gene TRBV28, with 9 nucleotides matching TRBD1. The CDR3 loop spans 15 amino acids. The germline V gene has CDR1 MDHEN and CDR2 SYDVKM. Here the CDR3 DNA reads TGTGTCAGCAGCCAACCCGGGACAGGGAATTCACCCCTCCACTTT. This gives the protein CVSSQPGTGNSPLHF.

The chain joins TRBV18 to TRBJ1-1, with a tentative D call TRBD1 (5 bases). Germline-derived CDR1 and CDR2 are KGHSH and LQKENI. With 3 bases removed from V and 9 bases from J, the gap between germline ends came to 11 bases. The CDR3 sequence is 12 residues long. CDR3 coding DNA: TGTGCCAGCTCACCTCCGGACAAGCAAGCTTTCTTT. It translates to CASSPPDKQAFF.

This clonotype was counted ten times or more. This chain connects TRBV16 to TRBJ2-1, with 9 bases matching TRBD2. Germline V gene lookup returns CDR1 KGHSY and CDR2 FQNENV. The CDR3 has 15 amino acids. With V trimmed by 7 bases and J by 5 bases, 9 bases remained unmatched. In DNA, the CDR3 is TGTGCCAGCACCGAGCTGACTAGCGGCAACAATGAGCAGTTCTTC. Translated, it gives CASTELTSGNNEQFF.

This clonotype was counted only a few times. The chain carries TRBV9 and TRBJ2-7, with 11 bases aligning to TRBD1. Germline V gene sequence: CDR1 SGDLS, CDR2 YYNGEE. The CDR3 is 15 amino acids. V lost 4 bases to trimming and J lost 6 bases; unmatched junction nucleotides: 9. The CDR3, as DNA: TGTGCCAGCAGCCCCGCAGGACAGGGGGCCGGCGAGCAGTACTTC. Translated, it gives CASSPAGQGAGEQYF.

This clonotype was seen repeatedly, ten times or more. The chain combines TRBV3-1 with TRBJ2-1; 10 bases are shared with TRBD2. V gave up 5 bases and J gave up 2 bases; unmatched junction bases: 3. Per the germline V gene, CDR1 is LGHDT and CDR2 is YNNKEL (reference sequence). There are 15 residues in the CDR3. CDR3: CASSIGLAAYNEQFF. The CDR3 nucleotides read TGTGCCAGCAGCATAGGACTAGCGGCCTACAATGAGCAGTTCTTC.

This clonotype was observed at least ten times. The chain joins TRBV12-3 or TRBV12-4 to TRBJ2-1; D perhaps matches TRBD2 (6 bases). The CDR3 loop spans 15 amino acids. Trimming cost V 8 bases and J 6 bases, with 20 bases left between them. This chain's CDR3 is CASARGGLAANEQFF. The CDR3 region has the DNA TGTGCCAGCGCTCGTGGGGGGTTAGCCGCCAATGAGCAGTTCTTC.

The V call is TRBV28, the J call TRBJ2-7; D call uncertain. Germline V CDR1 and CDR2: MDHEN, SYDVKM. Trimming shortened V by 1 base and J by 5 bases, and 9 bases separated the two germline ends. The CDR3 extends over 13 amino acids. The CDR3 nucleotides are TGTGCCAGCAGTTTATATAGGACCCACGAGCAGTACTTC. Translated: CASSLYRTHEQYF.

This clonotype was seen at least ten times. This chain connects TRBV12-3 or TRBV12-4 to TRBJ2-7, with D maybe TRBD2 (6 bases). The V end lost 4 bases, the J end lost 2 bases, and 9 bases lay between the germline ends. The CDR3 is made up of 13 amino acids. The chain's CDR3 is CASSYSGTYEQYF. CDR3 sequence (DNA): TGTGCCAGCAGTTATAGCGGAACCTACGAGCAGTACTTC.

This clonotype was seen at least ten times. CDR3 amino acids: CASSQGSEGAYEQYF. CDR3 nucleotide sequence: TGTGCCAGCAGCCAAGGGTCCGAGGGGGCCTACGAGCAGTACTTC. This rearrangement joins TRBV3-1 to TRBJ2-7, with D tentatively TRBD1 (6 bases). CDR3 size: 15 residues. The ends were cut back, 1 base at V and 2 bases at J, with 12 bases in the middle. Germline-derived CDR1 and CDR2 are LGHDT and YNNKEL (reference sequence).

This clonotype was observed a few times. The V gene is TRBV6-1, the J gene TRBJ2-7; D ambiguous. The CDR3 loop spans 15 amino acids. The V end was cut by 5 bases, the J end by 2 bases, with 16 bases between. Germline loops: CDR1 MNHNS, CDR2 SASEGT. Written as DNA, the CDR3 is TGTGCCAGCAGTCGTTCGGTGTCAGCCACCTACGAGCAGTACTTC. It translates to CASSRSVSATYEQYF.

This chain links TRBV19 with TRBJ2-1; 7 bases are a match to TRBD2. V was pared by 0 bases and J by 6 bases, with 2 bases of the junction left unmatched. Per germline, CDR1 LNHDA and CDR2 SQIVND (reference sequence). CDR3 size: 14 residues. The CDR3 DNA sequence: TGTGCCAGTAGTATAGAGCTAGCGGCCAATGAGCAGTTCTTC. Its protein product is CASSIELAANEQFF.